This T cell receptor (beta chain) was sequenced for a study of T cells in Graves' hyperthyroidism and ophthalmopathy. Amplified TCR beta CDR3 regions came from RNA transcripts. TCR CDR3 underwent first-round RT-PCR with the HTBI primer set. TCRdb independently ran MiXCR on the multiplex PCR reads; one entry per CDR3 protein. Of 660,000 or so distinct CDR3 sequences in the sample, less than 45% were seen once. Germline lookup yields CDR1 SGHRS and CDR2 YFSETQ. The CDR3 has 15 residues. V was shortened by 4 bases and J by 6 bases, with 17 bases between the two germline ends. Overall study findings and caveats: Among clonotypes expanded in thyroid above 0.001, most were also found in blood. Median prediction lead before ophthalmopathy onset was 5 to 7 months with the model.

The study left out patients who had uncontrolled infection, other autoimmune disease, pregnancy or lactation. This clonotype was detected ten times or more. Its antigen is still unknown. The sequence was obtained from an adult man with Graves' disease, either hyperthyroidism or ophthalmopathy (not recorded which). This rearrangement joins TRBV5-1 to TRBJ1-5; D perhaps matches TRBD1 (6 bases). What was sequenced was peripheral blood or thyroid tissue (not recorded which). CDR3 in DNA: TGCGCCAGCAGCCCAGGCGAGGGGGTAGGTCAGCCCCAGCATTTT. Amino acid sequence: CASSPGEGVGQPQHF.